The 10 T cell receptor beta chains given below trace back to one sample, sequenced in a study of T cells after yellow fever vaccination. TCRdb re-analysed the 5' RACE reads in MiXCR, keeping a single row per CDR3 protein. This table has some 120,000 distinct CDR3 sequences, 13% to 15% appearing once. The specimen was CD8+ T cells sorted from PBMCs, collected 5 days after the yellow fever booster vaccination. Source of these receptors: a man in his late teens or twenties who received the YFV17D yellow fever vaccine.

This clonotype was detected only a few times. The chain combines TRBV7-3 with TRBJ2-1, with 8 bases fitting TRBD1. V lost 1 base and J lost 7; bases outside the gene matches: 9. The germline V gene has CDR1 SGHTA and CDR2 FQGTGA. The CDR3 consists of 16 residues. The CDR3 DNA reads as TGTGCCAGCAGCTTAAATTCAGGGGGCGCGGGGAATGAGCAGTTCTTC. Amino acids: CASSLNSGGAGNEQFF.

The rearrangement uses TRBV5-5 and TRBJ2-7; D may be TRBD1 or TRBD2 (5 bases each). CDR3 length: 14 residues. V was clipped by 4 bases and J by 6 bases, with 17 bases between them. CDR1 is SGHKS, CDR2 YYEKEE, per germline (reference sequence). CDR3 in DNA: TGTGCCAGCAGCCTTGAGGGACCTTCCCCCGAGCAGTACGTC. This gives the protein CASSLEGPSPEQYV.

The rearrangement uses TRBV7-9 and TRBJ1-5; maybe TRBD1 (6 bases). V lost 5 bases and J 0 bases, leaving 11 bases between the germline ends. Germline V lookup: CDR1 SEHNR, CDR2 FQNEAQ (reference sequence). The CDR3 has 15 amino acids. CDR3 DNA sequence: TGTGCCAGCAGCCCTGGACAGCATAGCAATCAGCCCCAGCATTTT. Protein: CASSPGQHSNQPQHF.

The rearrangement uses TRBV3-1 and TRBJ2-4, with a possible D match to TRBD2 (6 bases). CDR1 is LGHDT, CDR2 YNNKEL, per germline (reference sequence). Trimming removed 3 bases at V and 2 bases at J, with 14 bases between. This CDR3 has 16 amino acids. The CDR3 coding sequence is TGTGCCAGCAGCCAGCCGGGAGCTGCTACCAAAAACATTCAGTACTTC. Its translation: CASSQPGAATKNIQYF. Together with reference TRBV3-1 and TRBJ2-4, the CDR3 gives the full variable domain: DTAVSQTPKYLVTQMGNDKSIKCEQNLGHDTMYWYKQDSKKFLKIMFSYNNKELIINETVPNRFSPKSPDKAHLNLHINSLELGDSAVYFCASSQPGAATKNIQYFGAGTRLSVL.

The gene calls are TRBV5-1 and TRBJ1-1; TRBD1 is a possible D gene (5 bases). Germline CDR1 reads SGHRS; CDR2 reads YFSETQ. The V and J ends lost 4 bases and 2 bases respectively, with 12 bases between them. The CDR3 covers 14 residues. CDR3 bases: TGCGCCAGCAGCCCCGGGAGGGGCAACACTGAAGCTTTCTTT. Its translation is CASSPGRGNTEAFF. Filled out from reference TRBV5-1 and TRBJ1-1, the complete variable domain reads KAGVTQTPRYLIKTRGQQVTLSCSPISGHRSVSWYQQTPGQGLQFLFEYFSETQRNKGNFPGRFSGRQFSNSRSEMNVSTLELGDSALYLCASSPGRGNTEAFFGQGTRLTVV.

This chain connects TRBV5-4 to TRBJ2-7; 13 nucleotides line up with TRBD2. The J segment lost 2 bases and the V segment lost 3 bases, leaving 2 bases of the junction unmatched. CDR3 size: 15 residues. Germline V gene sequence: CDR1 SGHNT, CDR2 YYREEE (reference sequence). The CDR3, as DNA: TGTGCCAGCAGCTGGGGACTAGCGGGGACCTACGAGCAGTACTTC. Its translation is CASSWGLAGTYEQYF.

This chain links TRBV7-2 with TRBJ2-1; TRBD2 aligns across 7 bases. Trimming at V came to 5 bases and at J to 5 bases, leaving 6 bases not matched to a gene. Per germline, CDR1 SGHTA and CDR2 FQGNSA. This CDR3 region has 14 residues. This CDR3 is CASSLPRGNNEQFF. Written as DNA, the CDR3 is TGTGCCAGCAGCCTCCCGCGGGGGAACAATGAGCAGTTCTTC.

The rearrangement joins TRBV20-1 to TRBJ2-7, with 9 bases matching TRBD1. Unmatched junction bases numbered 3, after V lost 0 bases and J lost 0 bases. Germline CDR1 and CDR2: DFQATT and SNEGSKA (reference sequence). This CDR3 comprises 15 residues. CDR3 in DNA: TGCAGTGCTAGAGACACAGGGGGCAGCTCCTACGAGCAGTACGTC. It translates to CSARDTGGSSYEQYV.

This clonotype was picked up a small number of times. This rearrangement joins TRBV29-1 to TRBJ2-6; possibly TRBD1 for D (7 bases). This CDR3 region has 15 residues. Germline-derived CDR1 and CDR2 are SQVTM and ANQGSEA. V shed 0 bases and J shed 4 bases, with 10 bases lying between them. The CDR3 region has the DNA TGCAGCGTTGAAGAGGAGGGGGCGGGGGCCAACGTCCTGACTTTC. Protein sequence: CSVEEEGAGANVLTF.

The chain recombines TRBV4-3 with TRBJ2-2; D is ambiguous. Germline assignment: CDR1 LGHNA and CDR2 YSLEER. Trimming shortened V by 0 bases and J by 7 bases, and 12 bases separated the two germline ends. The CDR3 loop spans 15 amino acids. The CDR3 nucleotides read TGCGCCAGCAGCCAAGATCGGGTGTTCATCGGGGAGCTGTTTTTT. Its translation: CASSQDRVFIGELFF.